This is a list of T cell receptor beta chains from one sample in a study of blood T cell repertoires in COVID-19. Measured with immunoSEQ multiplex PCR; TCRdb has only the in-frame clones, and not every one. The table includes 120,000 or so clones, over 55% detected once. The material sequenced was peripheral blood. The receptors come from a woman in her seventies with acute or convalescent COVID-19. Each CDR3 is given with its conserved first and last residue. The D gene is left open where the match is weak. Only part of the rows carry a size: once, few, many, or a class if the clone is expanded.

CASSLLQGGTETQYF	TGTGCCAGCAGCTTACTACAGGGGGGTACAGAGACCCAGTACTTC	TRBD1	TRBV7-9	TRBJ2-5	-
CASSPGGGFVDEQYF	TGTGCCAGCAGCCCAGGTGGTGGGTTCGTCGACGAGCAGTACTTC	-	TRBV5-4	TRBJ2-7	-
CASSQDGDSGSTDTQYF	TGTGCCAGCAGCCAAGATGGCGATAGCGGATCCACAGATACGCAGTATTTT	-	TRBV4-2	TRBJ2-3	-
CASSLGLSFSYNEQFF	TGTGCCAGCAGCTTAGGACTGAGTTTCTCCTACAATGAGCAGTTCTTC	-	TRBV7-8	TRBJ2-1	-
CSAGQGAEGYTF	TGCAGCGCCGGACAGGGGGCAGAAGGCTACACCTTC	TRBD1	TRBV29-1	TRBJ1-2	-
CASRVSGSSYEQYF	TGTGCCAGCAGGGTTAGCGGGAGCTCCTACGAGCAGTACTTC	TRBD2	TRBV11-1	TRBJ2-7	-
CASSQVRGNEQFF	TGTGCCAGCAGCCAAGTCCGGGGCAATGAGCAGTTCTTC	-	TRBV3-1/TRBV3-2	TRBJ2-1	-
CSVSSWGVGYTF	TGCAGCGTTAGCTCTTGGGGGGTTGGCTACACCTTC	-	TRBV29-1	TRBJ1-2	-
CAISDSTSGYEQYF	TGTGCCATCAGTGATTCGACTAGCGGCTACGAGCAGTACTTC	TRBD2	TRBV10-3	TRBJ2-7	few
CASSRIREGHHEQYF	TGTGCCAGCAGCCGTATACGGGAGGGCCACCACGAGCAGTACTTC	TRBD2	TRBV14	TRBJ2-7	many
CASSQEGNSPLHF	TGTGCCAGCAGCCAGGAGGGGAATTCACCCCTCCACTTT	-	TRBV11-3	TRBJ1-6	-
CASSRRTGGGYEQYF	TGTGCCAGCAGCCGTCGGACGGGAGGCGGGTACGAGCAGTACTTC	TRBD2	TRBV3-1/TRBV3-2	TRBJ2-7	-
CASSFPGTNEQYF	TGTGCCAGCAGCTTCCCCGGGACAAACGAGCAGTACTTC	-	TRBV7-8	TRBJ2-7	-
CASSPSYDRDYGYTF	TGTGCCAGCAGCCCGAGCTACGACAGGGACTATGGCTACACCTTC	TRBD1	TRBV7-2	TRBJ1-2	-
CASSLLGGGGSNQPQHF	TGTGCCAGCAGTTTATTAGGGGGCGGAGGTAGCAATCAGCCCCAGCATTTT	TRBD1	TRBV28	TRBJ1-5	-
CASSLLTSGRNTDTQYF	TGTGCCAGCAGTTTACTGACTAGCGGGAGGAACACAGATACGCAGTATTTT	TRBD2	TRBV27	TRBJ2-3	-
CASSLEGQGAIGYTF	TGCGCCAGCAGCTTGGAAGGACAGGGGGCAATTGGCTACACCTTC	TRBD1	TRBV5-1	TRBJ1-2	-
CASSPAGQGYSPLHF	TGTGCCAGCTCACCAGCCGGACAGGGCTACTCACCCCTCCACTTT	TRBD1	TRBV18	TRBJ1-6	-
CASSLSAGEDEQYF	TGTGCCAGCAGCTTATCAGCGGGGGAGGATGAGCAGTACTTC	TRBD2	TRBV11-2	TRBJ2-7	-
CASTGGRYNEQFF	TGTGCCAGCACCGGCGGGAGGTACAATGAGCAGTTCTTC	TRBD2	TRBV6-5	TRBJ2-1	-
CASSSSGLAGGAAQYF	TGTGCCAGCAGCTCCTCGGGACTAGCGGGGGGGGCTGCCCAGTACTTC	TRBD2	TRBV7-7	TRBJ2-5	-
CAISQGPDYGYTF	TGTGCCATCAGCCAGGGCCCCGACTATGGCTACACCTTC	-	TRBV10-3	TRBJ1-2	once
CASSLGQGNQPQHF	TGTGCCAGCAGCCTTGGACAGGGCAATCAGCCCCAGCATTTT	TRBD1	TRBV7-9	TRBJ1-5	-
CSVEELYGYTF	TGCAGCGTTGAGGAGCTCTATGGCTACACCTTC	-	TRBV29-1	TRBJ1-2	many
CAISEGLGVGQPQHF	TGTGCCATCAGTGAGGGCCTAGGTGTCGGTCAGCCCCAGCATTTT	-	TRBV10-3	TRBJ1-5	few
CASSIGGTSYNEQFF	TGTGCCAGTAGTATAGGCGGGACCTCCTACAATGAGCAGTTCTTC	-	TRBV19	TRBJ2-1	-
CASSQEQGAYNEQFF	TGTGCCAGCAGCCAGGAGCAGGGGGCTTACAATGAGCAGTTCTTC	TRBD1	TRBV13	TRBJ2-1	-
CASRGGYGGEQFF	TGTGCCAGCCGGGGAGGGTATGGGGGTGAGCAGTTCTTC	TRBD2	TRBV6-5	TRBJ2-1	-
CATSGTGFTEAFF	TGTGCCACCAGTGGGACAGGGTTTACTGAAGCTTTCTTT	TRBD1	TRBV24-1	TRBJ1-1	-
CASSGPTAYYGYTF	TGTGCCAGCAGTGGCCCGACAGCTTACTATGGCTACACCTTC	-	TRBV6-6	TRBJ1-2	-
CASSLVASGTYNEQFF	TGTGCCAGCAGCTTAGTCGCTAGCGGGACCTACAATGAGCAGTTCTTC	TRBD2	TRBV7-8	TRBJ2-1	-
CASSPRVFGAQYF	TGTGCCAGCAGCCCCCGAGTATTCGGGGCGCAGTATTTT	-	TRBV7-2	TRBJ2-3	-
CASSFQVGTEAFF	TGTGCCAGCAGCTTTCAGGTGGGCACTGAAGCTTTCTTT	-	TRBV11-2	TRBJ1-1	-
CASSIGSGQVWADTQYF	TGTGCCAGTAGTATCGGATCCGGTCAGGTTTGGGCAGATACGCAGTATTTT	-	TRBV19	TRBJ2-3	-
CASRQGGWYGYTF	TGTGCCAGCAGACAGGGTGGCTGGTATGGCTACACCTTC	-	TRBV6-6	TRBJ1-2	-
CASSEQGARGEAFF	TGTGCCAGCAGTGAACAGGGGGCCAGAGGTGAAGCTTTCTTT	TRBD1	TRBV6-1	TRBJ1-1	many
CASSQDLSGYTF	TGTGCCAGCAGCCAAGATCTCTCTGGCTACACCTTC	-	TRBV3-1/TRBV3-2	TRBJ1-2	-
CASSETLAHEQFF	TGTGCCAGCAGCGAAACTCTAGCTCATGAGCAGTTCTTC	-	TRBV7-2	TRBJ2-1	-
CASSPRFSEGSNQPQHF	TGTGCCAGTAGTCCCAGGTTCTCGGAGGGTAGCAATCAGCCCCAGCATTTT	-	TRBV19	TRBJ1-5	-
CASSLGTTLGNTIYF	TGCGCCAGCAGCTTGGGGACAACGCTAGGAAACACCATATATTTT	-	TRBV5-1	TRBJ1-3	many
CASSFRGGGNTIYF	TGTGCCAGCAGCTTCAGAGGGGGAGGAAACACCATATATTTT	-	TRBV5-4	TRBJ1-3	many
CASSIFETQYF	TGTGCCAGTAGTATCTTTGAGACCCAGTACTTC	-	TRBV19	TRBJ2-5	-
CASSLELGTDTQYF	TGTGCCAGCAGCTTAGAACTAGGTACGGATACGCAGTATTTT	-	TRBV11-2	TRBJ2-3	-
CASSYRPPGQHTEAFF	TGTGCCAGCAGTTACCGACCCCCTGGACAGCACACTGAAGCTTTCTTT	-	TRBV6-2/TRBV6-3	TRBJ1-1	-
CATSDLVDSGELFF	TGTGCCACCAGTGATTTGGTAGACAGCGGGGAGCTGTTTTTT	-	TRBV24-1	TRBJ2-2	-
CASSRRIAGGPNTGELFF	TGTGCCAGCAGCCGACGAATAGCGGGAGGCCCGAACACCGGGGAGCTGTTTTTT	TRBD2	TRBV5-4	TRBJ2-2	-
CASSLVGADTIYF	TGTGCCAGCAGCTTGGTTGGGGCGGACACCATATATTTT	-	TRBV5-6	TRBJ1-3	-
CASSFAGANSPLHF	TGTGCCAGCAGCTTCGCAGGTGCGAATTCACCCCTCCACTTT	-	TRBV5-4	TRBJ1-6	-
CASSQERRTNTGELFF	TGCGCCAGCAGCCAAGAGAGGAGAACCAACACCGGGGAGCTGTTTTTT	-	TRBV4-1	TRBJ2-2	few
CASSPAEDSSYEQYF	TGTGCCAGCAGCCCTGCCGAGGACTCCAGCTACGAGCAGTACTTC	-	TRBV27	TRBJ2-7	-
CASSQTGFYSPLHF	TGTGCCAGCAGCCAAACAGGGTTTTATTCACCCCTCCACTTT	-	TRBV14	TRBJ1-6	few
CASSQVLTRGIADTQYF	TGCGCCAGCAGCCAAGTCCTTACCAGGGGGATCGCAGATACGCAGTATTTT	TRBD1	TRBV4-3	TRBJ2-3	-
CATSREAVNTGELFF	TGTGCCACCAGCAGAGAGGCAGTGAACACCGGGGAGCTGTTTTTT	-	TRBV15	TRBJ2-2	few
CASSLLGGANTGELFF	TGCGCCAGCAGCCTACTTGGGGGGGCCAACACCGGGGAGCTGTTTTTT	-	TRBV5-1	TRBJ2-2	-
CASIMVGQGMETQYF	TGTGCCAGCATCATGGTGGGACAGGGAATGGAGACCCAGTACTTC	TRBD1	TRBV5-8	TRBJ2-5	-
CASSKVKQQVTCFDEQFF	TGTGCCAGCAGCAAAGTAAAACAGCAGGTGACCTGTTTCGATGAGCAGTTCTTC	-	TRBV21-1	TRBJ2-1	many
CSVASSYNEQFF	TGCAGCGTTGCTTCCTCCTACAATGAGCAGTTCTTC	-	TRBV29-1	TRBJ2-1	-
CASSLETGGSGANVLTF	TGCGCCAGCAGCTTGGAGACAGGGGGATCCGGGGCCAACGTCCTGACTTTC	TRBD1	TRBV5-1	TRBJ2-6	-
CATSDSGVQYTDTQYF	TGTGCCACCAGTGATTCAGGCGTTCAATACACAGATACGCAGTATTTT	-	TRBV24-1	TRBJ2-3	-